This T cell receptor (beta chain) stems from a study of blood T cell repertoires in COVID-19 (TCRdb year 2020). For context, the study as a whole: Collaborator samples came from the United States, Italy and Spain and covered acute and convalescent phases of COVID-19. The material from the prospective study consisted of cDNA or gDNA derived from T cells, B-cell-depleted T cells, or PBMCs. Deeply sampled blood TCRbeta repertoires from subjects exposed to, actively infected with, or recovered from COVID-19 were included in the dataset. The repertoires were released in a freely available public database meant as a resource for research on the immune response to SARS-CoV-2. The samples were drawn from the first 160 participants of the ongoing ImmuneRACE study and from 950 to 1,500 subjects provided by 6 global collaborators. Sample metadata almost always included a de-identified subject ID, COVID-19 status, age in years and sex. Where available, HLA class I and class II types were taken from metadata supplied by the sample provider and were not determined by assay-based typing.

On this clone: Its antigen remains unidentified. No much larger clone is present one base from it, and per-base qualities are unavailable.

Study-wide conclusions, independent of this receptor: The quantity of clinical and demographic metadata differed by source and by participant and was supplied without curation.

CDR1 and CDR2, per the germline V gene, are SGDLS and YYNGEE. Trimming removed 3 bases from V and 8 bases from J; the gene matches leave 9 bases unexplained. The CDR3 spans 16 residues, from the cysteine through the phenylalanine. Kept here is only the CDR3 DNA, which spans 48 bases and is read in frame from base 1. TCRbeta CDR3 regions were amplified from genomic DNA by means of the immunoSEQ Assay, a bias-controlled multiplex PCR. In the original analysis: The number of nucleated cells in each sample was estimated from the amplification of reference gene primers within the assay. To quantify the absolute abundance of each unique TCRbeta CDR3 rearrangement, sequence reads were collapsed and filtered. For each sample, productive Simpson clonality was calculated as the square root of Simpson's diversity index across productive rearrangements. Held by TCRdb, this immuneACCESS table contains in-frame sequences only and omits some clones. Under half of the omission traces to an unresolved V gene where checked; the cause of the rest is unknown. That table supplies the V and J calls and clone size; D and trimming were determined from the DNA. Across this sample there are 63,000 or so clones, with about three quarters seen only once. Roughly 8.3% of the sample lies in the top ten.

The collaborating institutions used their own protocols to collect whole blood in K2EDTA tubes. For TCRbeta analysis, collaborators shipped samples in one of three forms: frozen whole blood, isolated PBMCs, or DNA extracted from either of those sample types. The rearrangement combines TRBV9 with TRBJ2-1; 12 nucleotides in the junction match TRBD1. This TCR was recovered from a human donor in a cohort sampled during active COVID-19. The sample taken for sequencing was peripheral blood. The nucleotide sequence is given as TGTGCCAGCAGCGCTAATCCGGGACAGGGGGCCGATGAGCAGTTCTTC. It encodes CASSANPGQGADEQFF.